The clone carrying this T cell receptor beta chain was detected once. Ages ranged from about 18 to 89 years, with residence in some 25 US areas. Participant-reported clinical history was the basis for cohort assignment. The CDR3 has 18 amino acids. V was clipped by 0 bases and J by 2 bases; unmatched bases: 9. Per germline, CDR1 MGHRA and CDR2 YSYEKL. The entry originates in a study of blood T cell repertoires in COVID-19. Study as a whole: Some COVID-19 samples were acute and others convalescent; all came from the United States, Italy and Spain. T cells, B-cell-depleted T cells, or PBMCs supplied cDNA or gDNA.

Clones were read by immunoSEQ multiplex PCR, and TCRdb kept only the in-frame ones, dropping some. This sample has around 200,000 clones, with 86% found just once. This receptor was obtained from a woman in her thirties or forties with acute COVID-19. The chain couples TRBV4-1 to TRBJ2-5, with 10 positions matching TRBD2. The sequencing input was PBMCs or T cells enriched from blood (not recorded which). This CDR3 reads CASSQDSSGGNNQETQYF. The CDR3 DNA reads TGCGCCAGCAGCCAAGACTCTAGCGGGGGTAACAATCAAGAGACCCAGTACTTC.